Presented here are 24 T cell receptor beta chains from one specimen sequenced in a study of long-term antiretroviral therapy in people with HIV. Survey level was the resolution at which the v3.0 immunoSEQ assay ran. Profiled with immunoSEQ multiplex PCR; TCRdb holds only in-frame clones, not every one. The sample has about 33,000 clones, 60% to 85% seen once; the top ten hold 7.1%. The material sequenced was unsorted PBMCs, taken 2 years after starting antiretroviral therapy. Every receptor here comes from a woman aged 50 to 60 with HIV.

This clone was seen only once. The rearrangement links TRBV30 to TRBJ2-6; D unresolved. The V end lost 5 bases, the J end lost 4 bases, and 12 bases lay between the germline ends. The CDR3 length is 14 residues. CDR1 and CDR2 from the germline V gene are GTSNPN and SVGIG (reference sequence). CDR3 nucleotides: TGTGCCTGGGATAGGATAGGCGGGGCCAACGTCCTGACTTTC. Its translation is CAWDRIGGANVLTF. Full variable domain (remainder filled in from reference TRBV30 and TRBJ2-6): SQTIHQWPATLVQPVGSPLSLECTVEGTSNPNLYWYRQAAGRGLQLLFYSVGIGQISSEVPQNLSASRPQDRQFILSSKKLLLSDSGFYLCAWDRIGGANVLTFGAGSRLTVL.

The chain joins TRBV4-2 to TRBJ2-7, with 8 bases lining up with TRBD2. The V gene's germline CDR1 is LGHNA and CDR2 YNFKEQ. V lost 1 base and J lost 6; bases outside the gene matches: 8. The CDR3 has 15 residues. The CDR3 loop reads CASSQGGGLLSEQYF. CDR3 DNA: TGTGCCAGCAGCCAAGGCGGGGGGCTTTTATCCGAGCAGTACTTC.

The CDR3 protein is CASTLRRLGELFF. The DNA of the CDR3 is TGTGCCAGCACCCTCCGGCGGCTCGGGGAGCTGTTTTTT. The chain carries TRBV28 and TRBJ2-2; D call uncertain. The germline V gene encodes CDR1 MDHEN and CDR2 SYDVKM. The CDR3 covers 13 residues. The V end was cut by 7 bases, the J end by 7 bases, with 13 bases between.

The chain couples TRBV6-5 to TRBJ1-6; D remains unclear. From germline, CDR1 is MNHEY and CDR2 SVGAGI. The V end was cut by 4 bases, the J end by 7 bases, with 8 bases between. This CDR3 is built from 13 residues. CDR3 sequence (DNA): TGTGCCAGCAGTTCCGGAAAGAATTCACCCCTCCACTTT. Translated, it gives CASSSGKNSPLHF.

The chain couples TRBV4-1 to TRBJ2-2, with unresolved D. Trimming took 0 bases from V and 0 from J, leaving 2 bases between them. CDR3 size: 14 residues. The germline CDR1 and CDR2 sequences are MGHRA and YSYEKL. CDR3 sequence (DNA): TGCGCCAGCAGCCAAGACTCGAACACCGGGGAGCTGTTTTTT. It codes for CASSQDSNTGELFF.

The rearrangement uses TRBV5-6 and TRBJ2-1; D gene ambiguous. The germline V gene encodes CDR1 SGHDT and CDR2 YYEEEE. V was clipped by 2 bases and J by 8 bases, with 11 bases between them. This CDR3 has 13 amino acids. This CDR3 is CASSFARTHEQFF. CDR3 sequence (DNA): TGTGCCAGCAGCTTTGCCCGAACGCATGAGCAGTTCTTC.

The CDR3 here is CASGTAPGLAGIYNEQFF. For the CDR3, the DNA is TGTGCTAGTGGTACTGCCCCGGGACTAGCGGGGATCTACAATGAGCAGTTCTTC. The chain is built from TRBV12-5 and TRBJ2-1; 13 nucleotides align to TRBD2. V lost 5 bases to trimming and J lost 3 bases; unmatched junction nucleotides: 10. The CDR3 totals 18 residues. The germline CDR1 and CDR2 sequences are LGHNT and FRNRAP.

This chain uses TRBV15 with TRBJ1-2, with D perhaps matching TRBD1 (5 bases). Per the germline V gene, CDR1 is LNHNV and CDR2 is YYDKDF (reference sequence). The germline V and J ends were trimmed by 0 bases and 8 bases, with 13 bases remaining between them. This CDR3 spans 14 amino acids. CDR3 bases: TGTGCCACCAGCAGAGATGTGGCCGGGGCGGGCTACACCTTC. As protein: CATSRDVAGAGYTF. Variable domain in full (rest from reference TRBV15 and TRBJ1-2): DAMVIQNPRYQVTQFGKPVTLSCSQTLNHNVMYWYQQKSSQAPKLLFHYYDKDFNNEADTPDNFQSRRPNTSFCFLDIRSPGLGDTAMYLCATSRDVAGAGYTFGSGTRLTVV.

This chain joins TRBV7-7 and TRBJ2-1; tentatively, D is TRBD2 (6 bases). The CDR3 consists of 13 residues. V lost 4 bases, J lost 10 bases, and 14 bases lay in between. Germline V gene lookup returns CDR1 SSHAT and CDR2 FNYEAQ (reference sequence). Here the CDR3 reads CASSSGLREEQFF. DNA of the CDR3: TGTGCCAGCAGCTCGGGACTCCGGGAGGAGCAGTTCTTC.

The sample holds one count of this clone. This chain joins TRBV30 and TRBJ1-2, with a possible D match to TRBD1 (6 bases). V lost 3 bases and J lost 4, with 15 bases in between. The CDR3 extends over 14 amino acids. Per the germline V gene, CDR1 is GTSNPN and CDR2 is SVGIG (reference sequence). The CDR3 spells CAWSPGHQIYGYTF. CDR3 DNA sequence: TGTGCCTGGAGCCCGGGACACCAGATCTATGGCTACACCTTC.

The chain recombines TRBV10-2 with TRBJ2-2; TRBD2 aligns across 9 bases. Germline V gene sequence: CDR1 WSHSY, CDR2 SAAADI. With V trimmed by 1 base and J by 4 bases, 7 bases remained unmatched. The CDR3 runs 17 residues. CDR3: CASSEFSAGGPTGELFF. In nucleotides, the CDR3 is TGCGCCAGCAGTGAGTTTTCGGCGGGGGGGCCCACCGGGGAGCTGTTTTTT.

The chain recombines TRBV5-5 with TRBJ2-1; 13 nucleotides align to TRBD2. J gave up 6 bases and V 2 bases, and 8 bases lay outside the gene matches. This CDR3 comprises 17 residues. Germline V gives CDR1 SGHKS, CDR2 YYEKEE (reference sequence). CDR3 protein: CASSLTSGGALANEQFF. In DNA form, the CDR3 reads TGTGCCAGCAGCTTAACTAGCGGGGGGGCCTTGGCCAATGAGCAGTTCTTC.

This sequence joins TRBV4-1 and TRBJ1-4; possibly TRBD1 for D (5 bases). With 0 bases removed from V and 8 bases from J, the gap between germline ends came to 19 bases. CDR1 and CDR2 (germline): MGHRA, YSYEKL. CDR3 length equals 17 residues. CDR3 bases: TGCGCCAGCAGCCAAGATCGAGCGGGAGGGGTGCGCGAAAAACTGTTTTTT. Its translation is CASSQDRAGGVREKLFF.

The chain combines TRBV27 with TRBJ1-2; weak D call: TRBD1 (5 bases). The germline V gene has CDR1 MNHEY and CDR2 SMNVEV (reference sequence). V lost 6 bases and J 4 bases, leaving 18 bases between the germline ends. CDR3 length: 15 residues. CDR3 nucleotides: TGTGCCAGCAGACCCACCCTAGGGGCGGTCTATGGCTACACCTTC. Amino acids: CASRPTLGAVYGYTF.

The rearrangement joins TRBV21-1 to TRBJ2-7; the D call in the table, TRBD1, was not verified against the DNA. TRBV21-1 is flagged as a pseudogene. This CDR3 contains 14 residues. This CDR3 reads CASSKWDSPYEQYV. CDR3 sequence (DNA): TGTGCCAGCAGCAAATGGGACAGTCCCTACGAGCAGTACGTC.

The chain links TRBV19 to TRBJ1-2; D perhaps matches TRBD1 (5 bases). Germline loops: CDR1 LNHDA, CDR2 SQIVND (reference sequence). V lost 11 bases, J lost 1 base, and 14 bases lay in between. The CDR3 contains 13 residues. CDR3 coding DNA: TGTGCCTCTTCGACAGAGAGTAACTATGGCTACACCTTC. Its protein product is CASSTESNYGYTF.

V and J are TRBV5-1 and TRBJ1-3; a possible D gene is TRBD1 (5 bases). This CDR3 is built from 16 residues. Looked up from germline, CDR1 is SGHRS and CDR2 is YFSETQ. Trimming pared 0 bases from V and 0 bases from J, leaving 10 bases between. The DNA of the CDR3 is TGCGCCAGCAGCTTGGGCAGGGAGAGCTCTGGAAACACCATATATTTT. This sequence encodes CASSLGRESSGNTIYF.

The chain uses TRBV4-2 and TRBJ2-3, with D perhaps matching TRBD2 (6 bases). CDR1 LGHNA and CDR2 YNFKEQ come from the germline V gene. The CDR3 runs to 17 residues. Trimming shortened V by 3 bases and J by 3 bases, and 19 bases separated the two germline ends. CDR3 protein: CASSHLFAGLETDTQYF. The CDR3 DNA is TGTGCCAGCAGCCATCTCTTCGCGGGGCTCGAGACAGATACGCAGTATTTT.

The chain joins TRBV6-5 to TRBJ1-2; D unresolved. Germline V gene lookup returns CDR1 MNHEY and CDR2 SVGAGI. The CDR3 has 15 residues. Trimming left V 0 bases short and J 3 bases short, with 11 bases between. The CDR3 protein is CASSYSVNTHYGYTF. The DNA of the CDR3 is TGTGCCAGCAGTTACTCGGTTAACACCCACTATGGCTACACCTTC.

The chain carries TRBV6-1 and TRBJ1-2, with 7 positions matching TRBD1. The CDR3 is 15 amino acids. V lost 7 bases and J lost 8; bases outside the gene matches: 16. Germline V gives CDR1 MNHNS, CDR2 SASEGT. This chain's CDR3 is CASKKPGTDIGGYTF. In DNA form, the CDR3 reads TGTGCCAGCAAAAAACCCGGGACAGACATCGGAGGCTACACCTTC.

As DNA, the CDR3 is TGTGCCAGCAGCTTGGGGTATTCAGAGTGGACCTACGAGCAGTACGTC. Protein: CASSLGYSEWTYEQYV. The genes are TRBV5-6 and TRBJ2-7; no definite D call. The V and J ends lost 0 bases and 2 bases respectively, with 15 bases between them. Germline loops: CDR1 SGHDT, CDR2 YYEEEE. The length of the CDR3 is 16 residues.

The chain carries TRBV11-2 and TRBJ2-7; 9 nucleotides align to TRBD2. With 4 bases clipped from V and 0 bases from J, the junction kept 4 bases outside the gene matches. Germline lookup yields CDR1 SGHAT and CDR2 FQNNGV. This CDR3 is built from 15 residues. The CDR3: CASSYSGGISYEQYF. The CDR3, as DNA: TGTGCCAGCAGCTACAGCGGGGGGATCTCCTACGAGCAGTACTTC. The whole variable domain, remainder taken from reference TRBV11-2 and TRBJ2-7, is EAGVAQSPRYKIIEKRQSVAFWCNPISGHATLYWYQQILGQGPKLLIQFQNNGVVDDSQLPKDRFSAERLKGVDSTLKIQPAKLEDSAVYLCASSYSGGISYEQYFGPGTRLTVT.

A single count supports this clone. The V gene is TRBV6-1, the J gene TRBJ2-2, with a tentative D call TRBD2 (6 bases). This CDR3 spans 15 amino acids. Germline-derived CDR1 and CDR2 are MNHNS and SASEGT. The germline V and J ends were trimmed by 4 bases and 3 bases, with 12 bases remaining between them. The CDR3 reads CASSGRGLYTGELFF. In nucleotides, the CDR3 is TGTGCCAGCAGTGGTAGGGGACTGTACACCGGGGAGCTGTTTTTT.

This clone was counted once. V usage is TRBV2 and J usage is TRBJ2-1; TRBD2 aligns across 8 bases. The CDR3 sequence is 15 residues long. After removal of 3 bases from V and 2 bases from J, the junction contained 3 bases not matched to a gene. Germline V gives CDR1 SNHLY, CDR2 FYNNEI. The CDR3 coding sequence is TGTGCCAGCAGTGAGGAGCGGGGGCCCTACAATGAGCAGTTCTTC. This gives the protein CASSEERGPYNEQFF.